A single sample gave rise to the 2 T cell receptor beta chains below, sequenced in a study of shared T cell receptors in the human thymus. Only in-frame clones appear in the TCRdb table, and some are missing; sequencing was by immunoSEQ multiplex PCR. This table has roughly 550,000 clones, roughly 74% appearing once. These data are also associated with another study on human thymus T cells.

Sequencing was carried out using thymocytes. The receptors here all came from a boy less than two years old with a congenital heart defect.

This rearrangement joins TRBV28 to TRBJ2-7, with TRBD1 identical over 10 bases. Germline V gene lookup returns CDR1 MDHEN and CDR2 SYDVKM. The trim removed 8 bases at V and 3 bases at J, leaving 10 bases unmatched. The length of the CDR3 is 15 residues. The CDR3 reads CASGPTGTGDYEQYF. The CDR3 bases are TGTGCCAGCGGCCCGACCGGGACAGGGGACTACGAGCAGTACTTC.

The J gene is TRBJ2-7, the V gene TRBV9; 7 nucleotides line up with TRBD2. J was trimmed by 6 bases and V by 0 bases; bases with no gene match: 9. The CDR3 length is 15 residues. Germline assignment: CDR1 SGDLS and CDR2 YYNGEE. The CDR3 reads CASSVGGTTSVEQYF. The CDR3 DNA sequence: TGTGCCAGCAGCGTAGGGGGGACTACCTCGGTCGAGCAGTACTTC. Complete variable domain (other parts from reference TRBV9 and TRBJ2-7): DSGVTQTPKHLITATGQRVTLRCSPRSGDLSVYWYQQSLDQGLQFLIQYYNGEERAKGNILERFSAQQFPDLHSELNLSSLELGDSALYFCASSVGGTTSVEQYFGPGTRLTVT.